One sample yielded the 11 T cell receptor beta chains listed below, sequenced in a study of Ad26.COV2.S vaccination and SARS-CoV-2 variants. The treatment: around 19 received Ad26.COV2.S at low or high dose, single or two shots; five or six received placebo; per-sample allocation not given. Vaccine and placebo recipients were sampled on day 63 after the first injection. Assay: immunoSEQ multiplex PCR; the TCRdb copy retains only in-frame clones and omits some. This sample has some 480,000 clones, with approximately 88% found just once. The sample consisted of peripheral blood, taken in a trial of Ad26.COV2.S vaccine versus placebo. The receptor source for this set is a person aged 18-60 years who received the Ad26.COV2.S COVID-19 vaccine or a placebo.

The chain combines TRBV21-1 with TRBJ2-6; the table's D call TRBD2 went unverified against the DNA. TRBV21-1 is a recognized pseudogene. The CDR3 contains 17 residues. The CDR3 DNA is TGTGCCACCCATCCCGGCGGAAACCACTCTGGGGCCAACGTCCTGACTTTC. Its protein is CATHPGGNHSGANVLTF.

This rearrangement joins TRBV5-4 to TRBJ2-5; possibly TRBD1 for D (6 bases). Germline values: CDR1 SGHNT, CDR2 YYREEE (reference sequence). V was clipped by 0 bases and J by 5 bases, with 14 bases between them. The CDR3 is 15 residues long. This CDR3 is CASSLGPRGVETQYF. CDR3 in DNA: TGTGCCAGCAGCTTGGGGCCCAGGGGAGTTGAGACCCAGTACTTC.

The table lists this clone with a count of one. The chain's CDR3 is CASSWGQGYEQYF. In DNA, the CDR3 is TGTGCCAGCAGCTGGGGACAGGGCTACGAGCAGTACTTC. The chain joins TRBV27 to TRBJ2-7; 9 bases map to TRBD1. This CDR3 region has 13 residues. Germline trimming cut 6 bases from V and 3 bases from J; bases unmatched to any gene: 3. Germline assignment: CDR1 MNHEY and CDR2 SMNVEV (reference sequence).

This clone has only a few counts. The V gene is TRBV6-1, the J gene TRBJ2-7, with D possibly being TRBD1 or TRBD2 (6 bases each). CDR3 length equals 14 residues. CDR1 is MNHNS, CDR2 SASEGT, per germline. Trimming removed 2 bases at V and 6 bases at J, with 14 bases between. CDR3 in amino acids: CASSEFGGKSEQYF. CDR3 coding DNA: TGTGCCAGCAGTGAATTCGGGGGCAAGTCCGAGCAGTACTTC.

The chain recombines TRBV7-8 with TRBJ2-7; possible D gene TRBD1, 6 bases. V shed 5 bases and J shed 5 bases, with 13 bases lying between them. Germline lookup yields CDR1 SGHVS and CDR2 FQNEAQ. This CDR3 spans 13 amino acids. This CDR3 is CASSPTGPHEQYF. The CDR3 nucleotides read TGTGCCAGCAGCCCAACAGGGCCCCACGAGCAGTACTTC.

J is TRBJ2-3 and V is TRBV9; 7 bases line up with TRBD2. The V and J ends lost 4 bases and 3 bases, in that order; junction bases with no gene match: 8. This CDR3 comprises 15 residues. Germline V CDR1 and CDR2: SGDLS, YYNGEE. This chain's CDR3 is CASSQGGGRTDTQYF. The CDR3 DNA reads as TGTGCCAGCAGCCAGGGCGGGGGAAGAACAGATACGCAGTATTTT.

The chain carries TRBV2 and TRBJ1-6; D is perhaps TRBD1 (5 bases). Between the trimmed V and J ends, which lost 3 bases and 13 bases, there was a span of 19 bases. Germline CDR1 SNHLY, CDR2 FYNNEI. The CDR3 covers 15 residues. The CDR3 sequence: CASSEVSGSLAPLHF. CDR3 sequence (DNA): TGTGCCAGCAGTGAGGTCTCAGGGTCGTTAGCCCCCCTCCACTTT.

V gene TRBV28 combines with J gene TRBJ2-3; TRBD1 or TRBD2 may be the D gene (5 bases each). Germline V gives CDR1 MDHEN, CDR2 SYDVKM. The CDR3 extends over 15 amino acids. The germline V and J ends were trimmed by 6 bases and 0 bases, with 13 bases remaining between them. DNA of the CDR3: TGTGCCAGCAGCACTGGGACGGCTAGCACAGATACGCAGTATTTT. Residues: CASSTGTASTDTQYF.

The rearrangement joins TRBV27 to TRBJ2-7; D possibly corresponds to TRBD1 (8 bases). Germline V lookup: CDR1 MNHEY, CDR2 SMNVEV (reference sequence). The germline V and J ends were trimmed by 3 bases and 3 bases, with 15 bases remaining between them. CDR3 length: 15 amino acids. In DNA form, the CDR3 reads TGTGCCAGCAGTTTGGGGGGGACAGGTTACTACGAGCAGTACTTC. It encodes CASSLGGTGYYEQYF.

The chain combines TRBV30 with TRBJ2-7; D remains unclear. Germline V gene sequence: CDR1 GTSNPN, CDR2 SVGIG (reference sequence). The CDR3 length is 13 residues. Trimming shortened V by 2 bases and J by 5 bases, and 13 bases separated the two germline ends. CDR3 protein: CAWSRAYTNEQYF. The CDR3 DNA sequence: TGTGCCTGGAGTCGGGCTTACACCAACGAGCAGTACTTC.

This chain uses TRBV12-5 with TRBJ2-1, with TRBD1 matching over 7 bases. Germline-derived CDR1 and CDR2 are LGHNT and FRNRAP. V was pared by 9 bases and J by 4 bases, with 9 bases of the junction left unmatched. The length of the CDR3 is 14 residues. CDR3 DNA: TGTGCTAGCGGATCGGACAGGCAATACAATGAGCAGTTCTTC. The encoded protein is CASGSDRQYNEQFF.